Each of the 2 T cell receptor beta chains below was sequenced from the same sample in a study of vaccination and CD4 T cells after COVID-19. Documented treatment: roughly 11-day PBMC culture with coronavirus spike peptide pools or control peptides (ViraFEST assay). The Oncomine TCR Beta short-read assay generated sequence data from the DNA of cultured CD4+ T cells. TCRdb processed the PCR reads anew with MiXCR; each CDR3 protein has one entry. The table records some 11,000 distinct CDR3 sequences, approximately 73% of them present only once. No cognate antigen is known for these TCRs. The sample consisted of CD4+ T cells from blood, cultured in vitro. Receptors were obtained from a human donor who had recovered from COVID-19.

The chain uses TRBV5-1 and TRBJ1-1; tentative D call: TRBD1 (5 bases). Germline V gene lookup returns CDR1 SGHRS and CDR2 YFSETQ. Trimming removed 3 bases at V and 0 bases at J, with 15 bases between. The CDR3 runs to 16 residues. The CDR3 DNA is TGCGCCAGCAGCTGGGGGGGAGCCAAAATGAACACTGAAGCTTTCTTT. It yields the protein CASSWGGAKMNTEAFF. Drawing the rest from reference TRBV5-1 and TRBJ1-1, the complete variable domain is KAGVTQTPRYLIKTRGQQVTLSCSPISGHRSVSWYQQTPGQGLQFLFEYFSETQRNKGNFPGRFSGRQFSNSRSEMNVSTLELGDSALYLCASSWGGAKMNTEAFFGQGTRLTVV.

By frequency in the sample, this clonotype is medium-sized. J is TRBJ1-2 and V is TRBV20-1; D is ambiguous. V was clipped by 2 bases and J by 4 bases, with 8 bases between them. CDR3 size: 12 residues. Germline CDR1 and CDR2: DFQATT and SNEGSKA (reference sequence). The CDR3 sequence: CSARPGTYGYTF. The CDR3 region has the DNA TGCAGTGCTAGACCGGGCACCTATGGCTACACCTTC.